Listed below are T cell receptor beta chains from one sample, sequenced in a study of shared clonotypes between healthy human individuals. Here immunoSEQ multiplex PCR was the method, and the copy in TCRdb shows in-frame clones only, minus some. The sample contains around 1,900,000 clones, approximately 92% of which appear only once. Input material: naive CD8+ T cells from PBMCs. Receptor source: a man younger than 30 in good health. Some clones in this sample may be carry-over from other donors' samples. Both conserved end residues are part of each CDR3. The D gene is left open where the match is weak. Clone size, where shown, is once, few, many, or a class for clones that have expanded.

D gene	V gene	J gene	clone size	CDR3 protein	CDR3 DNA
.	TRBV9	TRBJ1-1	.	CASSSGPRVVNTEAFF	TGTGCCAGCAGCAGTGGTCCACGTGTAGTGAACACTGAAGCTTTCTTT
.	TRBV27	TRBJ1-5	few	CASSLQGSNQPQHF	TGTGCCAGCAGTTTACAGGGGAGCAATCAGCCCCAGCATTTT
.	TRBV11-1	TRBJ2-3	.	CASSLARGRTDTQYF	TGTGCCAGCAGCTTAGCGAGGGGGAGGACAGATACGCAGTATTTT
.	TRBV5-5	TRBJ1-5	.	CASSFGGNSNQPQHF	TGTGCCAGCAGCTTCGGGGGTAATAGCAATCAGCCCCAGCATTTT
.	TRBV5-6	TRBJ1-2	.	CASSPRDGSYYLNYGYTF	TGTGCCAGCAGTCCTAGGGACGGTTCCTACTACCTTAACTATGGCTACACCTTC
.	TRBV13	TRBJ1-1	once	CASKEGENTEAFF	TGTGCCAGCAAGGAGGGGGAGAACACTGAAGCTTTCTTT
TRBD2	TRBV15	TRBJ2-1	.	CATSDGPLAASYNEQFF	TGTGCCACCAGCGACGGCCCCCTAGCGGCCTCCTACAATGAGCAGTTCTTC
TRBD2	TRBV9	TRBJ2-3	.	CASSVGGSGTKDTQYF	TGTGCCAGCAGCGTAGGGGGTAGCGGGACAAAAGATACGCAGTATTTT
TRBD1	TRBV30	TRBJ1-2	.	CAWSVGTGYGYTF	TGTGCCTGGAGTGTGGGGACAGGATATGGCTACACCTTC
.	TRBV27	TRBJ2-7	.	CASSPQVPPYEQYF	TGTGCCAGCAGTCCGCAGGTCCCCCCCTACGAGCAGTACTTC
TRBD1	TRBV30	TRBJ2-7	.	CALQGLFDEQYF	TGCGCACTACAGGGGTTGTTCGACGAGCAGTACTTC
TRBD2	TRBV9	TRBJ2-5	.	CASSVGNLAGGETQYF	TGTGCCAGCAGCGTAGGTAATCTAGCGGGAGGAGAGACCCAGTACTTC
.	TRBV2	TRBJ2-1	.	CASIRALGREQFF	TGTGCCAGCATTCGAGCCCTAGGACGTGAGCAGTTCTTC
.	TRBV7-2	TRBJ1-2	.	CASSLITGQRKDGYTF	TGTGCCAGCAGCTTAATAACAGGGCAAAGGAAGGATGGCTACACCTTC
.	TRBV5-6	TRBJ1-2	.	CASSLAEGFYGYTF	TGTGCCAGCAGCTTGGCTGAGGGTTTCTATGGCTACACCTTC
TRBD1	TRBV11-3	TRBJ1-1	.	CASSLTPDRGGTEAFF	TGTGCCAGCAGCCTTACACCGGACAGGGGAGGCACTGAAGCTTTCTTT
.	TRBV27	TRBJ2-2	.	CASQTTWAGVYTGELFF	TGTGCCAGCCAAACGACATGGGCAGGGGTGTACACCGGGGAGCTGTTTTTT
.	TRBV5-4	TRBJ2-1	.	CASRSGPESLYEQFF	TGTGCCAGCAGAAGTGGGCCGGAGTCTCTCTATGAGCAGTTCTTC
TRBD1	TRBV9	TRBJ1-4	few	CASSATGGSEKLFF	TGTGCCAGCAGCGCAACAGGGGGATCTGAAAAACTGTTTTTT
.	TRBV2	TRBJ2-3	once	CASKGFYRQTVTDTQYF	TGTGCCAGCAAAGGGTTTTATAGACAGACGGTCACAGATACGCAGTATTTT
.	TRBV7-2	TRBJ1-5	.	CASSFSGQGGYGNQPQHF	TGTGCCAGCAGTTTTAGCGGGCAGGGAGGTTACGGCAATCAGCCCCAGCATTTT
.	TRBV7-3	TRBJ2-7	.	CASSPSWGDYEQYF	TGTGCCAGCAGCCCCTCGTGGGGAGACTACGAGCAGTACTTC